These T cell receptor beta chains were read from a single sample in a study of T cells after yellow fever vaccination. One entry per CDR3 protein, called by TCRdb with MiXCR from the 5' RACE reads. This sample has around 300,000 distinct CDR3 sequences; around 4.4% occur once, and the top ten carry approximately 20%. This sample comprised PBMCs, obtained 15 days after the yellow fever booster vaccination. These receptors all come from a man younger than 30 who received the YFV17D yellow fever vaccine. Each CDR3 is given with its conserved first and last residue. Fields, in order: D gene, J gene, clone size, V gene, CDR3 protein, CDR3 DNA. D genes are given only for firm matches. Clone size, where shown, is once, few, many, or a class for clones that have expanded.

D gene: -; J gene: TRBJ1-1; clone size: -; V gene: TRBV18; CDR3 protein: CASSPQLHRGDTEAFF; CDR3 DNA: TGTGCCAGCTCACCACAATTACACCGCGGAGACACTGAAGCTTTCTTT
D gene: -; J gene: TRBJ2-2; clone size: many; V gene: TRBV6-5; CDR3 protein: CASSSGTGNTGELFF; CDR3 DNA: TGTGCCAGCAGTTCGGGGACGGGGAACACCGGGGAGCTGTTTTTT
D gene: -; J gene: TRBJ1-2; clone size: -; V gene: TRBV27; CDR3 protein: CASRRVLGGYGYTF; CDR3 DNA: TGTGCCAGCAGGAGAGTCTTAGGGGGTTATGGCTACACCTTC
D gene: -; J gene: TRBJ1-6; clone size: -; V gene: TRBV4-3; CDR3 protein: CASSQGRREPLHF; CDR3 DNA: TGCGCCAGCAGCCAAGGGAGGCGTGAACCCCTCCACTTT
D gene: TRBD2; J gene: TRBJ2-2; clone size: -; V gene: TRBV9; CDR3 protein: CASSPARTSGGSGELFF; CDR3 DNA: TGTGCCAGCAGTCCAGCGCGGACTAGCGGGGGGTCGGGGGAGCTGTTTTTT
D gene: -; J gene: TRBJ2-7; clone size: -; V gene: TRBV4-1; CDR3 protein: CASSHPPQGLQQYF; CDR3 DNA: TGCGCCAGCAGCCACCCACCACAGGGTTTGCAGCAGTACTTC
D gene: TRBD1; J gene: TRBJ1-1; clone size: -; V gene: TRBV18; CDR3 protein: CASSILTGGGEAFF; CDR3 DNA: TGTGCCAGCTCAATCCTAACAGGGGGCGGTGAAGCTTTCTTT
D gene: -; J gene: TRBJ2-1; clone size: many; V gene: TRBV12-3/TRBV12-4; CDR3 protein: CASSPRGDARNEQFF; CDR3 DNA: TGTGCCAGCAGCCCCAGAGGGGATGCTCGGAATGAGCAGTTCTTC
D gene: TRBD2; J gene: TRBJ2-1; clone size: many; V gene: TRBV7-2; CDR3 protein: CASSFSLAGESEQFF; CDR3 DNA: TGTGCCAGCAGCTTTTCACTAGCGGGGGAAAGTGAGCAGTTCTTC
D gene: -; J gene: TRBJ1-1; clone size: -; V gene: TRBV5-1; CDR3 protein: CASGPAAGNTEAFF; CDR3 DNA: TGCGCCAGCGGACCAGCGGCGGGGAACACTGAAGCTTTCTTT
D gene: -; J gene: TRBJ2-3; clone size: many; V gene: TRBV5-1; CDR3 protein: CASSPIQGSGDTQYF; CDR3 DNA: TGCGCCAGCAGCCCAATCCAGGGCTCCGGAGATACGCAGTATTTT
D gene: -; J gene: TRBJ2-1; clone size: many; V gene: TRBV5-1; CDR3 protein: CASNSHHTGGEQFF; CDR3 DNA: TGCGCCAGCAACTCCCATCACACCGGCGGTGAGCAGTTCTTC
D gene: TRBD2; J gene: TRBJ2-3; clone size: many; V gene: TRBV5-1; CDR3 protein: CASSLAPSGGNTQYF; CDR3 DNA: TGCGCCAGCAGCTTGGCTCCTAGCGGGGGCAATACGCAGTATTTT
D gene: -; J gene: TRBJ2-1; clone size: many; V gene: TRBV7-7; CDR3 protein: CASSLAGANEQFF; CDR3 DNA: TGTGCCAGCAGCTTAGCGGGGGCCAATGAGCAGTTCTTC
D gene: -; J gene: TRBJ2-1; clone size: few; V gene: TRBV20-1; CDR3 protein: CSARGGDSYNEQFF; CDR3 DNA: TGCAGTGCTAGAGGGGGGGACTCCTACAATGAGCAGTTCTTC
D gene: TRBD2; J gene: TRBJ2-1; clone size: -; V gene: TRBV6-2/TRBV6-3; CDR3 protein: CASSPRPSGGASEQFF; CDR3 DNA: TGTGCCAGCAGTCCCCGCCCTAGCGGGGGGGCTTCTGAGCAGTTCTTC
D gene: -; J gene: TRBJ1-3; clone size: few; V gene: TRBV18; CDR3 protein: CASSPAGAYSGNTIYF; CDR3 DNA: TGTGCCAGCTCACCAGCAGGGGCCTACTCTGGAAACACCATATATTTT
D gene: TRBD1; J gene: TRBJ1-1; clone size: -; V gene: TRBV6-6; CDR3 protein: CASSYLDRAEAFF; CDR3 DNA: TGTGCCAGCAGTTACCTGGACAGGGCTGAAGCTTTCTTT
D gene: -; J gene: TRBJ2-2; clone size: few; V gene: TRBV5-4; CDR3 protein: CASSLTGQTGELFF; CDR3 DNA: TGTGCCAGCAGCTTGACAGGGCAAACCGGGGAGCTGTTTTTT
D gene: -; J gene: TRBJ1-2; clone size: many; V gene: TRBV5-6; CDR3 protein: CASTVDIRGYTF; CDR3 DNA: TGTGCCAGCACCGTCGACATTCGGGGCTACACCTTC
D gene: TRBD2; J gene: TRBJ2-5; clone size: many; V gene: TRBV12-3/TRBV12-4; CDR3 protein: CASSPRGGYQETQYF; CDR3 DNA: TGTGCCAGCAGTCCACGGGGGGGCTACCAAGAGACCCAGTACTTC
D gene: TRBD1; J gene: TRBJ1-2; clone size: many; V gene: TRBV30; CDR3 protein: CAWKPLTGYGYGYTF; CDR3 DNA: TGTGCCTGGAAGCCGCTGACAGGGTATGGCTATGGCTACACCTTC
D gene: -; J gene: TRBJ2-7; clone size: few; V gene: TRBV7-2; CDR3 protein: CASSLSGRYEQYF; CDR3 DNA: TGTGCCAGCAGCTTATCGGGGCGGTACGAGCAGTACTTC
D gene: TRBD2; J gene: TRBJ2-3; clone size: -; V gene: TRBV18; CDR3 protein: CASSPISGVTDTQYF; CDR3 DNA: TGTGCCAGCTCACCAATAAGCGGGGTCACAGATACGCAGTATTTT
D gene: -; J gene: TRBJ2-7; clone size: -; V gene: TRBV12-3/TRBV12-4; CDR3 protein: CASSLFGGWEQYF; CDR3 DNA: TGTGCCAGCAGTTTATTTGGTGGCTGGGAGCAGTACTTC
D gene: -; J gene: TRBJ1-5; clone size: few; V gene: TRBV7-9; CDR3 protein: CASSQEQGVGGDPHQPQHF; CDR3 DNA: TGTGCCAGCAGCCAGGAGCAAGGGGTGGGGGGAGATCCTCATCAGCCCCAGCATTTT
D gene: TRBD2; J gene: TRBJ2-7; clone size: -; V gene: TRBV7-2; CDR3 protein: CASSWFAGGRNHEQYF; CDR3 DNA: TGTGCCAGCAGCTGGTTTGCGGGGGGCCGGAACCACGAGCAGTACTTC
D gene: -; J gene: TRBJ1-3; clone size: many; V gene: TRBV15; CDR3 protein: CATSNDRWSGNTIYF; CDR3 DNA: TGTGCCACCAGCAACGACAGATGGTCTGGAAACACCATATATTTT
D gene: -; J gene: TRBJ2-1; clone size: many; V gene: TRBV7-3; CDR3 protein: CASSFSRSNEQFF; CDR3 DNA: TGTGCCAGCAGCTTCAGCAGGTCTAATGAGCAGTTCTTC
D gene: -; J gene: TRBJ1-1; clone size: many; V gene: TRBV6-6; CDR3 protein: CASSYPDSPEAFF; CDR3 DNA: TGTGCCAGCAGTTACCCGGACAGCCCTGAAGCTTTCTTT
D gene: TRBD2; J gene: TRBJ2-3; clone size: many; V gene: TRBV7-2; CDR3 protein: CAFGARGGQDTQYF; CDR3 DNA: TGTGCCTTTGGTGCGCGGGGGGGCCAAGATACGCAGTATTTT
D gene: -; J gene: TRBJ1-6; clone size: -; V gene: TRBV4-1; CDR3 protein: CASSQGVVDSPLHF; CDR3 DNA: TGCGCCAGCAGCCAAGGGGTAGTTGATTCACCCCTCCACTTT
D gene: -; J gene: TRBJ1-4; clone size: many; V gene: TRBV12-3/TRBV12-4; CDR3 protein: CASSLRGHPSELFF; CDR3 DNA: TGTGCCAGCAGTTTAAGGGGACACCCTTCGGAACTGTTTTTT
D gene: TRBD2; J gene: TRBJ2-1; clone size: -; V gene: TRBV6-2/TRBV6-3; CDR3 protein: CASSRTSFPYNEQFF; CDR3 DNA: TGTGCCAGCAGTCGGACTAGCTTCCCTTACAATGAGCAGTTCTTC
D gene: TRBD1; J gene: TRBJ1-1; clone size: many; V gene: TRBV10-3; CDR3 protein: CAISRSQGDTEAFF; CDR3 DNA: TGTGCCATCAGTAGATCTCAGGGGGACACTGAAGCTTTCTTT
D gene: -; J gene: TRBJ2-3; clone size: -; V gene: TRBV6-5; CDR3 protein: CASRKDVLSTDTQYF; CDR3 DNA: TGTGCCAGCAGGAAGGACGTCCTTAGCACAGATACGCAGTATTTT
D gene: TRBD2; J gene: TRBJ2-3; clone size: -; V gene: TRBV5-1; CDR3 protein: CASSSRTSDTQYF; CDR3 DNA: TGCGCCAGCAGCTCCAGGACTAGCGATACGCAGTATTTT
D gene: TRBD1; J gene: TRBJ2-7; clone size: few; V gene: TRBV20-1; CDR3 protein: CSARDQDRGWVEQYF; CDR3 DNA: TGCAGTGCTAGAGATCAGGACAGGGGCTGGGTTGAGCAGTACTTC
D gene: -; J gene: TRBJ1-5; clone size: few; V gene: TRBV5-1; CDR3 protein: CASSLDSLNQPQHF; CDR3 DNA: TGCGCCAGCAGCTTGGACAGTCTCAATCAGCCCCAGCATTTT
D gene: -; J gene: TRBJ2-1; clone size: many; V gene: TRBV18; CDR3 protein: CASSPPSSNEQFF; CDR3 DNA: TGTGCCAGCTCACCACCGAGCAGCAATGAGCAGTTCTTC
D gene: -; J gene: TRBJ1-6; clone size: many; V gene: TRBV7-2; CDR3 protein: CASSLATGLNSPLHF; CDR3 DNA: TGTGCCAGCAGCTTAGCTACAGGGCTAAATTCACCCCTCCACTTT